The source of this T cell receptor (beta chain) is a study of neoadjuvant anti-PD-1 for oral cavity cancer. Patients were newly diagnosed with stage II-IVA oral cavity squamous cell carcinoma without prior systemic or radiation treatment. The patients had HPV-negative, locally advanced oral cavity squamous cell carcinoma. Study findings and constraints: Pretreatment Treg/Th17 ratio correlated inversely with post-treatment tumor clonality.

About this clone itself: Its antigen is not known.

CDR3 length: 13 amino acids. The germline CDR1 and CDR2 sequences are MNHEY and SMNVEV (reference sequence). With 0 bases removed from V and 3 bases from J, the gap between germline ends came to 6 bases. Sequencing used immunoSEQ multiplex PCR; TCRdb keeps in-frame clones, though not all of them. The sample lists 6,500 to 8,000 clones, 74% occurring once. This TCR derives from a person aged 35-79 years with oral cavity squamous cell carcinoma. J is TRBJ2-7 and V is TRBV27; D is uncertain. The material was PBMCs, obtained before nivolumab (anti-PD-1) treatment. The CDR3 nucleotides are TGTGCCAGCAGTTTATCGCGGAACTACGAGCAGTACTTC. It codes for CASSLSRNYEQYF.